The source of this T cell receptor (beta chain) is a study of metastatic and nonmetastatic thyroid tumors. Study findings and constraints: As reported, TCR beta diversity in blood and tumor was significantly higher in malignant thyroid tumors than in benign nodules.

This clone was picked up many times. As yet, its antigen is unknown. No treatment had been given to any patient before thyroid surgery. The authors' processing: Clinicopathological groups of papillary thyroid cancer showed CDR3 differences that were used to build a distant-metastasis classifier. With MiXCR, TCRdb called clones anew from the PCR reads. TCRdb assigned the V and J calls; the authors' analysis was not used. The data show roughly 34,000 clones, 35% to 45% seen once. The ends were cut back, 2 bases at V and 10 bases at J, with 6 bases in the middle. The CDR3 spans 11 residues. Per the germline V gene, CDR1 is SGHVS and CDR2 is FQNEAQ.

The chain joins TRBV7-8 to TRBJ2-1, with TRBD2 as a possible D gene (5 bases). The receptor comes from a female donor with papillary thyroid cancer or a benign thyroid nodule (not recorded which). Some clones in this sample may be carry-over from other donors' samples. The sample comprised tumor tissue. The CDR3 sequence: CASSLRGEQFF. CDR3 bases: TGTGCCAGCAGCTTAAGAGGGGAGCAGTTCTTC.